This TCR beta chain was documented in a study of blood T cell repertoires in COVID-19 (dated by TCRdb to about 2020). General notes on the study: Samples from collaborators originated in the United States, Italy and Spain and spanned both the acute and convalescent phases of COVID-19. The material from the prospective study consisted of cDNA or gDNA derived from T cells, B-cell-depleted T cells, or PBMCs. Subjects who had been exposed to COVID-19, were actively infected with it, or had recovered from it provided the deeply sampled blood TCRbeta repertoires that made up the dataset. A freely available public database, intended as a resource for researchers studying the immune response to SARS-CoV-2, is where the repertoires were released. Samples came from the ongoing ImmuneRACE study (first 160 participants) plus 1,254 subjects from 6 global collaborators. The sample metadata nearly always contained a de-identified subject ID, COVID-19 status, age in years and sex. HLA class I and class II types, where available, came from metadata supplied by the sample provider rather than from assay-based typing.

From the germline V gene (reference sequence), CDR1 is LNHDA and CDR2 is SQIVND. The junction carries 3 bases between V and J, which are trimmed by 6 bases and 10 bases respectively. The CDR3 spans 8 residues, from the cysteine through the phenylalanine. The retained sequence is limited to the CDR3, 24 bases, with the frame set at the first base. TCRbeta CDR3 regions were amplified from genomic DNA using the immunoSEQ Assay, a bias-controlled multiplex PCR. The paper's processing steps were these. Within the assay, amplification of reference gene primers was used to estimate how many nucleated cells each sample contained. To quantify the absolute abundance of each unique TCRbeta CDR3 rearrangement, sequence reads were collapsed and filtered. Productive Simpson clonality was computed per sample as the square root of Simpson's diversity index over productive rearrangements. TCRdb limited this immuneACCESS table to in-frame rearrangements with V and J called. A share of clones is missing; checked studies link under half to unresolved V genes, and the rest is unexplained. V and J calls and clone size are as listed in that table; D and trimming were resolved from the DNA. For this sample there are around 700,000 clones; 80% to 90% appear just once. The biggest ten clones account for roughly 0.26% of the sample.

Here is what the overall study found, with its caveats: How much clinical and demographic metadata was included differed by source and by participant, and the metadata was provided uncurated.

A remark on this clone: Which antigen it targets is not known. The sample holds no much larger clone one base away, and base qualities are not on file.

The collaborating institutions used their own protocols to collect whole blood in K2EDTA tubes. For TCRbeta analysis, collaborator samples were shipped as frozen whole blood, as isolated PBMCs, or as DNA extracted from either sample type. What was sequenced was peripheral blood. The receptor was isolated from a young woman with acute or convalescent COVID-19. The chain employs TRBV19 and TRBJ1-1; there is no confident call for the D gene. The CDR3 sequence is CASSGAFF. The bases are TGTGCCAGTAGCGGAGCTTTCTTT. The entire variable domain, with the stretches around the CDR3 drawn from the reference TRBV19 and TRBJ1-1 proteins, is DGGITQSPKYLFRKEGQNVTLSCEQNLNHDAMYWYRQDPGQGLRLIYYSQIVNDFQKGDIAEGYSVSREKKESFPLTVTSAQKNPTAFYLCASSGAFFGQGTRLTVV.